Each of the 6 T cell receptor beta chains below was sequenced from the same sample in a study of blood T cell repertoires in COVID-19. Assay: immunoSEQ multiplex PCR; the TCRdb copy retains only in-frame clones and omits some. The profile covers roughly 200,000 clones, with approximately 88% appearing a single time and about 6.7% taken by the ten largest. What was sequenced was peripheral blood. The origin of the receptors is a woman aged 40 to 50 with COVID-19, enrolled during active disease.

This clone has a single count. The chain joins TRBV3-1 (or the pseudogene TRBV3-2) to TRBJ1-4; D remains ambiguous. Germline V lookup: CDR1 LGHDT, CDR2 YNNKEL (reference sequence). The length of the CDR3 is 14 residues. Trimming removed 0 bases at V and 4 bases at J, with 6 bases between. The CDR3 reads CASSQDTDNEKLFF. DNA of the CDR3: TGTGCCAGCAGCCAAGATACAGATAATGAAAAACTGTTTTTT.

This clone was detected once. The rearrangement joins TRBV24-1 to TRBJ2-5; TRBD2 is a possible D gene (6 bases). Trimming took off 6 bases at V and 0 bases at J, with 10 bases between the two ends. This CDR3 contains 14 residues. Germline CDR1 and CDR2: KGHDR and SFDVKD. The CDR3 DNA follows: TGTGCCACCAGTCGTGGGGGGTACCAAGAGACCCAGTACTTC. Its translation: CATSRGGYQETQYF.

The CDR3 region has the DNA TGTGCCAGCAGTCGATGGGACAGAGAATTTTATAGCAATCAGCCCCAGCATTTT. It codes for CASSRWDREFYSNQPQHF. The chain is built from TRBV6-4 and TRBJ1-5, with 7 bases fitting TRBD1. Germline loops: CDR1 MRHNA, CDR2 SNTAGT. The CDR3 runs to 18 residues. J lost 0 bases, V lost 5 bases, and 13 bases had no gene match.

Written as DNA, the CDR3 is TGTGCCAGCAGTGAACGTAGGGGCAATGAGCAGTTCTTC. Amino acid sequence: CASSERRGNEQFF. The gene calls are TRBV2 and TRBJ2-1, with D perhaps TRBD1 (5 bases). V dropped 2 bases and J dropped 6 bases, with 8 bases sitting between them. The CDR3 is 13 residues long. Germline values: CDR1 SNHLY, CDR2 FYNNEI.

CDR3 amino acids: CASSFRQVNEKLFF. Here the CDR3 DNA reads TGTGCCAGCAGTTTTCGGCAGGTCAATGAAAAACTGTTTTTT. The chain links TRBV27 to TRBJ1-4; D not resolved. Germline V gene data show CDR1 as MNHEY and CDR2 as SMNVEV (reference sequence). V gave up 3 bases and J gave up 5 bases, with 10 bases separating them. This CDR3 comprises 14 residues.

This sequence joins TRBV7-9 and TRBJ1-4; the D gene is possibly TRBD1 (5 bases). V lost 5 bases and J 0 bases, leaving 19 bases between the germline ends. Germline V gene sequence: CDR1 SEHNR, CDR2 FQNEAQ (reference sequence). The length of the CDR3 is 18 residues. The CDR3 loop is CASSQWQGLGPTNEKLFF. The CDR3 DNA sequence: TGTGCCAGCAGCCAATGGCAGGGCCTGGGTCCAACTAATGAAAAACTGTTTTTT.